The subject of this entry is one T cell receptor (beta chain). Germline CDR1 reads PRHDT; CDR2 reads FYEKMQ (reference sequence). Between the trimmed V and J ends, which lost 2 bases and 9 bases, there was a span of 13 bases. This CDR3 comprises 13 residues. The libraries were made with immunoSEQ v3. Using immunoSEQ multiplex PCR, the repertoire was profiled, and TCRdb retains in-frame clones only, with some absent. The sample shows about 36,000 clones, around 70% of them seen only once. The sample's time point: pre-treatment sample, taken before nivolumab and TIL therapy. This sample was included in a study of TIL therapy for anti-PD-1-resistant metastatic lung cancer.

This specimen consisted of blood, obtained at baseline. This rearrangement joins TRBV13 to TRBJ2-5; D gene ambiguous. This clonotype was sampled from a person aged 25 to 79 with non-small cell lung cancer. As DNA, the CDR3 is TGTGCCAGCAGCTTAAGGCTGGCTAGTCCCCAGTACTTC. This encodes CASSLRLASPQYF.